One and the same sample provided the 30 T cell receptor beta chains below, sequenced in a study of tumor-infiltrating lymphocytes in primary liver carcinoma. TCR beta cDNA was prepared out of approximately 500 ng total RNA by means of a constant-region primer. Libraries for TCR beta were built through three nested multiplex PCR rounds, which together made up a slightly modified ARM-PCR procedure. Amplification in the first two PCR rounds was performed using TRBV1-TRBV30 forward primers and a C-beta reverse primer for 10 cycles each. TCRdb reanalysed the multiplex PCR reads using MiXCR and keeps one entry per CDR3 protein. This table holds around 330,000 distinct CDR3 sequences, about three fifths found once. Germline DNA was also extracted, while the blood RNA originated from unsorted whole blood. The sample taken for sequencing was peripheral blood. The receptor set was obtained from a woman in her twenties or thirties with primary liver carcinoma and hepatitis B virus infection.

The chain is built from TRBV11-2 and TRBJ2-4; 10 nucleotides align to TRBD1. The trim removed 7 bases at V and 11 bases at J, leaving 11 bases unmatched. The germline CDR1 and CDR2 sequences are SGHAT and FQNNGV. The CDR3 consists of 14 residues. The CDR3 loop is CASILDRGVNVQYF. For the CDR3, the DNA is TGTGCCAGCATTCTGGACAGGGGGGTTAACGTTCAGTACTTC.

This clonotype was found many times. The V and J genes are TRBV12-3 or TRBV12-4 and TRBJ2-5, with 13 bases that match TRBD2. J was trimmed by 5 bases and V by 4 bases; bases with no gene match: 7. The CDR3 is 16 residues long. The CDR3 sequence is CASSSRTSGSLETQYF. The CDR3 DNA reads TGTGCCAGCAGTTCGAGGACTAGCGGGAGTTTGGAGACCCAGTACTTC.

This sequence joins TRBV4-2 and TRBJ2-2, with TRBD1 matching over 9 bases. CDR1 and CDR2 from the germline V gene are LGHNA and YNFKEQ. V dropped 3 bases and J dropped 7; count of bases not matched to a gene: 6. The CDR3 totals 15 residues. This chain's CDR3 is CASSQATGGGGELFF. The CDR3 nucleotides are TGTGCCAGCAGCCAGGCTACAGGGGGCGGCGGGGAGCTGTTTTTT.

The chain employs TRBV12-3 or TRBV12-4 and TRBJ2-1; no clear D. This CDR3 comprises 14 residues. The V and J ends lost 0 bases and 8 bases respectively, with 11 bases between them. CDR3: CASSLASSHDEQFF. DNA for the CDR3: TGTGCCAGCAGTTTAGCGAGCTCCCACGATGAGCAGTTCTTC.

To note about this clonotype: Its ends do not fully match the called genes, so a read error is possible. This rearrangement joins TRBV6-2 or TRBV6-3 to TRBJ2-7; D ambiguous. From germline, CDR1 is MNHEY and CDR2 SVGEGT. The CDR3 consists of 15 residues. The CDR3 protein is CASSYMAASSYEQYF. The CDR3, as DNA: TGTGCAAGCAGTTACATGGCGGCGAGCTCCTACGAGCAGTACTTC.

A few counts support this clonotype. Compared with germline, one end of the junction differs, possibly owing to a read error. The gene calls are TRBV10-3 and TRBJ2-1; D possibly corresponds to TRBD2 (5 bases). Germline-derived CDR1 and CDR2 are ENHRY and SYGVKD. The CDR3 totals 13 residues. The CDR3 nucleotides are TGTGCCATCAGTGAGTTAGCGTACAATGAGCAGTCCTTC. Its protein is CAISELAYNEQSF.

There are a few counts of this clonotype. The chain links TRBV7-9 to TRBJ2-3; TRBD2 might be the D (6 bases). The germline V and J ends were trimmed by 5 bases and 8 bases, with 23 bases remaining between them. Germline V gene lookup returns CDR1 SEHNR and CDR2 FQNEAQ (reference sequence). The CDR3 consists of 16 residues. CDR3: CASSRPTSGSQVTQYF. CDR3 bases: TGTGCCAGCAGCCGACCGACTAGTGGGAGTCAGGTTACGCAGTATTTT.

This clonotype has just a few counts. The CDR3 region has the DNA TGTGCCTGGAGTATAGGGGGCGATGACACCATATATTTT. Amino acid sequence: CAWSIGGDDTIYF. V is TRBV30 and J is TRBJ1-3; 7 bases are shared with TRBD1. CDR1 is GTSNPN, CDR2 SVGIG, per germline (reference sequence). The CDR3 sequence is 13 residues long. After removal of 2 bases from V and 8 bases from J, the junction contained 6 bases not matched to a gene.

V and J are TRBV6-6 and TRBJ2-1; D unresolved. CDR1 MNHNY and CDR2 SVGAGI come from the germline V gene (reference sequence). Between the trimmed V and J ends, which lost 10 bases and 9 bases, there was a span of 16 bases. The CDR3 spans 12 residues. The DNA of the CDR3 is TGTGCCACCTTTGGATCGGGCGCTGAGCAGTTCTTC. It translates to CATFGSGAEQFF.

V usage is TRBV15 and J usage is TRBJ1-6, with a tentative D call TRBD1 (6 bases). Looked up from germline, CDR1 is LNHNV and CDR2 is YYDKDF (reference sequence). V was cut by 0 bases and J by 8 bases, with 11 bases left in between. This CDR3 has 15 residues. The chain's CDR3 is CATSREGAGYSPLHF. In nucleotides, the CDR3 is TGTGCCACCAGCAGAGAGGGGGCAGGCTATTCACCCCTCCACTTT.

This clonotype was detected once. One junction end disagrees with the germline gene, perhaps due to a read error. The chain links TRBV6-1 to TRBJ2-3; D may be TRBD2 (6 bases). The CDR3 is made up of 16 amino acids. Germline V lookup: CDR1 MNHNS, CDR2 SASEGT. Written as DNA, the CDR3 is TGTGCCGGCAGTCCCTCGGTGGGAGGTTTCGTAGATACGCAGTATTTT. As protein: CAGSPSVGGFVDTQYF.

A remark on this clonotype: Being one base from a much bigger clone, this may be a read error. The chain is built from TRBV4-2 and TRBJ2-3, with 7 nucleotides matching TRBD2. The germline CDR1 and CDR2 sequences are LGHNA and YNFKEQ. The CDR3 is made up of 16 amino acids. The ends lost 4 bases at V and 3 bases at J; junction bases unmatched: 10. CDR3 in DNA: TGTGCCAGCAGCCCCGGCGGGAGCTGGAGAACAGATACGCAGTATTTT. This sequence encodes CASSPGGSWRTDTQYF.

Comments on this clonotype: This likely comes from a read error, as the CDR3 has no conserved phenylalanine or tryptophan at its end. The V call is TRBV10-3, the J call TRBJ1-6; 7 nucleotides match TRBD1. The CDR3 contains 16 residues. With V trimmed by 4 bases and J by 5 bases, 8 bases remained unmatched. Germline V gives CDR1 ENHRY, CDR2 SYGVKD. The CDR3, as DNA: TGTGCCATCAGTGTCCAAGGGACAGTTAATAATTCACCCCTCCACTCT. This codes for CAISVQGTVNNSPLHS.

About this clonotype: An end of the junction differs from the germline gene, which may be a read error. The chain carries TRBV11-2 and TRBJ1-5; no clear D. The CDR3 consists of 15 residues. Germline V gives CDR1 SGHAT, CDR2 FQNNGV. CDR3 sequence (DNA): TGTGCCAGCAGCAAGGACCGGGGAGGCAATCAGCCCCAACATTTT. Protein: CASSKDRGGNQPQHF.

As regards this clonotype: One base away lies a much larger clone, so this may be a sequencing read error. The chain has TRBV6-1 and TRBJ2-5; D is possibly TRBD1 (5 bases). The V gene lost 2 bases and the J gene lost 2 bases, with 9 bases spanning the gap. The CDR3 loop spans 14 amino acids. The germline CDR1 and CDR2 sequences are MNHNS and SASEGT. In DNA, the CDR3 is TGTGCCAGCAGTGAATACCCAGGGCAAGAGACCCAGTACTTC. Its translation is CASSEYPGQETQYF.

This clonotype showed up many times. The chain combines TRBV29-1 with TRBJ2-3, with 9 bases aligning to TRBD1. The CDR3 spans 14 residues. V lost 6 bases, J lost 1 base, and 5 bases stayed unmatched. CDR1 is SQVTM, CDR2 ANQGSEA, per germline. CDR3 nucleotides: TGCAGCGTCCGGGACAGGGCTGGCACAGATACGCAGTATTTT. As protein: CSVRDRAGTDTQYF.

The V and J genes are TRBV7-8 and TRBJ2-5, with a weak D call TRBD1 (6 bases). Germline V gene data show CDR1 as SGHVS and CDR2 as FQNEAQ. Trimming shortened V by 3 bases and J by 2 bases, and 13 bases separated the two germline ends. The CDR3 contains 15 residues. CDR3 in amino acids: CASSLETGVQETQYF. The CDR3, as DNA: TGTGCCAGCAGCTTGGAGACAGGAGTTCAAGAGACCCAGTACTTC. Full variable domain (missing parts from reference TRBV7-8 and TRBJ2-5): GAGVSQSPRYKVAKRGQDVALRCDPISGHVSLFWYQQALGQGPEFLTYFQNEAQLDKSGLPSDRFFAERPEGSVSTLKIQRTQQEDSAVYLCASSLETGVQETQYFGPGTRLLVL.

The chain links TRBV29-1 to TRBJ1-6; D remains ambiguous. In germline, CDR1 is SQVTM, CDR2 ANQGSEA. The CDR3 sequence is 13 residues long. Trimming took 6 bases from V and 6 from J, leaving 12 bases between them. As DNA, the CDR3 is TGCAGCGTGGAATCATGGTTTAATTCACCCCTCCACTTT. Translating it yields CSVESWFNSPLHF. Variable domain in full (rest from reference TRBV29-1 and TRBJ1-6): SAVISQKPSRDICQRGTSLTIQCQVDSQVTMMFWYRQQPGQSLTLIATANQGSEATYESGFVIDKFPISRPNLTFSTLTVSNMSPEDSSIYLCSVESWFNSPLHFGNGTRLTVT.

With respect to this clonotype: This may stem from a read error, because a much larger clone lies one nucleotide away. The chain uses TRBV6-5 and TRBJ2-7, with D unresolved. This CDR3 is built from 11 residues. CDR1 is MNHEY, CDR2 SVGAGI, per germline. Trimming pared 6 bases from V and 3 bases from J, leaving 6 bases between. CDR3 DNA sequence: TGTGCCAGCAGGCGTTACTACGAGCAGTACTTC. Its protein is CASRRYYEQYF.

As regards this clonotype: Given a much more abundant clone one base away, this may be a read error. In nucleotides, the CDR3 is TGCAGCGTTGTGGGCTTGCCCGGGACTAGCTACAATGAGCAGTTCTTC. This sequence encodes CSVVGLPGTSYNEQFF. The V gene is TRBV29-1, the J gene TRBJ2-1; 8 bases fit TRBD2. CDR1 and CDR2 from the germline V gene are SQVTM and ANQGSEA. Trimming at V came to 4 bases and at J to 3 bases, leaving 11 bases not matched to a gene. This CDR3 spans 16 amino acids.

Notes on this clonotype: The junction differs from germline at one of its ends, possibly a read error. CDR3 sequence: CASSSPLTNTEASF. The DNA of the CDR3 is TGTGCCAGCAGCTCCCCCCTGACGAACACTGAAGCTTCCTTT. The chain joins TRBV11-2 to TRBJ1-1; D unresolved. The CDR3 consists of 14 residues. Per germline, CDR1 SGHAT and CDR2 FQNNGV.

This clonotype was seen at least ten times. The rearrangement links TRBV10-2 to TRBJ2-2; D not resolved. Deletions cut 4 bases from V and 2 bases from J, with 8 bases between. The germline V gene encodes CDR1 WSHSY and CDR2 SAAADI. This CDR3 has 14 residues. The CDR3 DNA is TGCGCCAGCAGTGGGACCACTAACACCGGGGAGCTGTTTTTT. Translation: CASSGTTNTGELFF.

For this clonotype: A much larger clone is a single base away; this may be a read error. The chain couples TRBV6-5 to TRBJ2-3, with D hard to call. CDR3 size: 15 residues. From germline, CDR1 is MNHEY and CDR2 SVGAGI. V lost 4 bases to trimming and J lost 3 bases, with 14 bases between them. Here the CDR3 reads CASSSDVSLTDTQYF. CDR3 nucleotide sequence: TGTGCCAGCAGTTCGGATGTTTCTTTGACAGATACGCAGTATTTT.

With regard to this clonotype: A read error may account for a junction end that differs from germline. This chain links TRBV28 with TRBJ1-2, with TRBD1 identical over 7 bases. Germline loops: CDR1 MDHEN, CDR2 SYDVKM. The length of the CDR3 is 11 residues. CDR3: CATRQGMGCTF. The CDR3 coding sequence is TGTGCCACAAGACAGGGTATGGGCTGCACCTTC.

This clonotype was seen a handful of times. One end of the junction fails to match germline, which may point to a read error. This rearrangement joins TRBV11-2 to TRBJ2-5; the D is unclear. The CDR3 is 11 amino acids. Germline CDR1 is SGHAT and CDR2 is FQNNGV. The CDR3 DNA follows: TGTGTCAGCAGCTCGACAGAGACCCAGTACTTC. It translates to CVSSSTETQYF.

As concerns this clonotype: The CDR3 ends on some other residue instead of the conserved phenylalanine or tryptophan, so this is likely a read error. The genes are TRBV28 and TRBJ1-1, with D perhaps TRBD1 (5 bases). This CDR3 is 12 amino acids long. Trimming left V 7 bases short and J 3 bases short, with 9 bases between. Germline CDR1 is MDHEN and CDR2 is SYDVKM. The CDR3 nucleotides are TGTGCCAGCAACTCGGGGGACACTGAAGCTTTCTAT. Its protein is CASNSGDTEAFY.

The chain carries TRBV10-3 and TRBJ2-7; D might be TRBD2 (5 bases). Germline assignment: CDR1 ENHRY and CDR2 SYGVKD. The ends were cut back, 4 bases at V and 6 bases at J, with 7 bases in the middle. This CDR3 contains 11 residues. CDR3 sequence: CAISGSVEQYF. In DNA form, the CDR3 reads TGTGCCATCAGTGGTAGCGTCGAGCAGTACTTC.

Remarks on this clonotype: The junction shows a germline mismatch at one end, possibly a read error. CDR3 sequence (DNA): TGTGCCATCAGTTTACCACCGGGACAGGGTTTTGGAAAACTGTTTTTT. This sequence encodes CAISLPPGQGFGKLFF. The chain uses TRBV28 and TRBJ1-4, with 9 bases matching TRBD1. The CDR3 totals 16 residues. CDR1 and CDR2 from the germline V gene are MDHEN and SYDVKM.

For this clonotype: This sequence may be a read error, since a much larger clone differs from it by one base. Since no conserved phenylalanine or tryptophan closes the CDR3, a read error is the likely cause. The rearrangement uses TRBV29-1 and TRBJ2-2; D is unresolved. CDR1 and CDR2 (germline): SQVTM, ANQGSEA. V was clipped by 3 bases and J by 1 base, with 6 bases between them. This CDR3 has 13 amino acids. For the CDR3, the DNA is TGCAGCGTTGATTCGGGGAACACCGGGGAGCTGTTTTCT. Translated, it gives CSVDSGNTGELFS.

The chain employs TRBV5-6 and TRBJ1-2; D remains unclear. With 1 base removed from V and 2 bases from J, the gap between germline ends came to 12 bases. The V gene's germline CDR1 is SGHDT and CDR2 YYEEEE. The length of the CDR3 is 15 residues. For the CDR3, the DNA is TGTGCCAGCAGCTTGAGGCAGCGACCGAACTATGGCTACACCTTC. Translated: CASSLRQRPNYGYTF.